The clone carrying this T cell receptor (beta chain) was seen once. This sample is drawn from a study of cytomegalovirus exposure and HLA in healthy donors. Germline CDR1 reads SGHRS; CDR2 reads YFSETQ. The CDR3 totals 17 residues. The ends lost 4 bases at V and 3 bases at J; junction bases unmatched: 12. 13 Jbeta primers and 60 Vbeta primers were used for the PCR. The method was immunoSEQ multiplex PCR; TCRdb's version includes in-frame clones alone and lacks a portion of them. The sample carries fewer than 200,000 clones, roughly 87% recorded once. The sample consisted of PBMCs. The chain employs TRBV5-1 and TRBJ2-3, with 9 bases matching TRBD2. This receptor was obtained from a boy under 10 years old in good health and CMV-seronegative. The CDR3 is CASSHYAGLAPTDTQYF. CDR3 in DNA: TGCGCCAGCAGCCACTACGCCGGACTAGCGCCTACAGATACGCAGTATTTT.